One and the same sample provided the 22 T cell receptor beta chains below, sequenced in a study of cytomegalovirus exposure and HLA in healthy donors. 13 Jbeta primers and 60 Vbeta primers were used for the PCR. Using immunoSEQ multiplex PCR, the repertoire was profiled, and TCRdb retains in-frame clones only, with some absent. The sample includes approximately 130,000 clones, roughly 8.8% seen only once; the top ten take roughly 6.4%. Sequencing was carried out using PBMCs. The source is a woman aged 35 to 49 in good health and CMV-seropositive.

The gene calls are TRBV10-3 and TRBJ2-7; 7 bases fit TRBD1. CDR3 length equals 12 residues. V trimming: 8 bases; J trimming: 2 bases; junction bases outside the gene matches: 3. CDR1 and CDR2 from the germline V gene are ENHRY and SYGVKD. This chain's CDR3 is CAIGQGAYEQYF. The CDR3 DNA reads TGTGCCATCGGTCAGGGGGCCTACGAGCAGTACTTC.

For this clone: It is likely a read error, because the conserved phenylalanine at the end of the CDR3 is missing. The DNA is omitted, as the CDR3 cannot be located on it reliably, and the CDR3 follows TCRdb's listing. The chain recombines TRBV5-1 with TRBJ1-5; TRBD1 was called by the table and not checked on the DNA. Germline lookup yields CDR1 SGHRS and CDR2 YFSETQ. The CDR3 length equals 15 residues, ends included. CDR3 sequence reads: CASSSGDVGNQPKHL.

The chain is built from TRBV5-1 and TRBJ2-4, with 8 nucleotides matching TRBD1. Germline V lookup: CDR1 SGHRS, CDR2 YFSETQ. The J segment lost 8 bases and the V segment lost 3 bases, leaving 4 bases of the junction unmatched. The CDR3 spans 13 residues. CDR3 bases: TGCGCCAGCAGCTCCGGACAGGGTGACATTCAGTACTTC. This sequence encodes CASSSGQGDIQYF. Full variable domain (outside the CDR3, taken from reference TRBV5-1 and TRBJ2-4): KAGVTQTPRYLIKTRGQQVTLSCSPISGHRSVSWYQQTPGQGLQFLFEYFSETQRNKGNFPGRFSGRQFSNSRSEMNVSTLELGDSALYLCASSSGQGDIQYFGAGTRLSVL.

The rearrangement joins TRBV6-5 to TRBJ2-5, with TRBD2 matching over 8 bases. Germline values: CDR1 MNHEY, CDR2 SVGAGI. This CDR3 has 16 amino acids. Germline trimming cut 2 bases from V and 5 bases from J; bases unmatched to any gene: 10. CDR3 amino acids: CASSYGGGPQGETQYF. CDR3 bases: TGTGCCAGCAGTTACGGCGGGGGGCCCCAAGGGGAGACCCAGTACTTC.

This clone occurred a few times. The CDR3 spells CASSGDRGWTPLHF. In DNA form, the CDR3 reads TGTGCCAGCAGCGGTGACAGGGGATGGACACCCCTCCACTTT. The rearrangement links TRBV5-6 to TRBJ1-6; 8 nucleotides line up with TRBD1. The junction had 8 bases not matched to a gene; V was cut back by 4 bases and J by 11 bases. The CDR3 runs to 14 residues. Germline assignment: CDR1 SGHDT and CDR2 YYEEEE.

In its sample, this clone was seen a few times. The chain couples TRBV2 to TRBJ1-6, with D perhaps TRBD1 (5 bases). The germline V gene encodes CDR1 SNHLY and CDR2 FYNNEI. V was pared by 3 bases and J by 10 bases, with 31 bases between. CDR3 length equals 20 residues. CDR3 nucleotides: TGTGCCAGCAGTGATTACGGGCCGTACGGGGGATTCTTGCGTCTGTCACCCCTCCACTTT. It is translated as CASSDYGPYGGFLRLSPLHF.

This chain joins TRBV4-3 and TRBJ2-7; D is possibly TRBD1 (5 bases). V was clipped by 1 base and J by 2 bases, with 12 bases between them. CDR3 length: 15 amino acids. Germline V gene sequence: CDR1 LGHNA, CDR2 YSLEER. The CDR3 loop reads CASSQARAVTYEQYF. DNA of the CDR3: TGCGCCAGCAGCCAAGCCAGGGCGGTAACCTACGAGCAGTACTTC.

This clone was observed a few times. The genes are TRBV12-5 and TRBJ1-3; 8 bases align to TRBD1. The length of the CDR3 is 15 residues. In germline, CDR1 is LGHNT, CDR2 FRNRAP. The trim removed 4 bases at V and 3 bases at J, leaving 5 bases unmatched. CDR3 in amino acids: CASGWETGGGNTIYF. CDR3 nucleotides: TGTGCTAGTGGTTGGGAAACAGGGGGTGGAAACACCATATATTTT.

This sequence joins TRBV7-9 and TRBJ2-7; the D gene is possibly TRBD2 (5 bases). This CDR3 has 14 residues. Trimming shortened V by 3 bases and J by 5 bases, and 14 bases separated the two germline ends. Looked up from germline, CDR1 is SEHNR and CDR2 is FQNEAQ (reference sequence). CDR3 in amino acids: CASSFQGRVNEQYF. The CDR3 DNA sequence: TGTGCCAGCAGCTTCCAAGGGAGAGTCAACGAGCAGTACTTC.

This sequence joins TRBV19 and TRBJ1-2; TRBD1 might be the D (5 bases). V gave up 7 bases and J gave up 4 bases, with 7 bases separating them. This CDR3 contains 11 residues. Germline V gene sequence: CDR1 LNHDA, CDR2 SQIVND (reference sequence). CDR3 in DNA: TGTGCCAGTACTCAGGGCTATGGCTACACCTTC. Amino acids: CASTQGYGYTF.

This clone turned up a few times. The chain is built from TRBV19 and TRBJ1-2; D is perhaps TRBD1 (6 bases). This CDR3 is 13 amino acids long. Germline V gene lookup returns CDR1 LNHDA and CDR2 SQIVND (reference sequence). The germline V and J ends were trimmed by 5 bases and 7 bases, with 14 bases remaining between them. CDR3 sequence reads: CASSPDSGLGYTF. The DNA of the CDR3 is TGTGCCAGTAGTCCGGACAGCGGTCTTGGCTACACCTTC.

This clone has only a few counts. The rearrangement uses TRBV5-1 and TRBJ1-2; 8 bases line up with TRBD1. The trim removed 4 bases at V and 6 bases at J, leaving 11 bases unmatched. Germline V gene data show CDR1 as SGHRS and CDR2 as YFSETQ. The CDR3 length is 15 residues. This chain's CDR3 is CASSRQDRERDGYTF. The DNA for the CDR3 is TGCGCCAGCAGCAGACAGGACAGGGAGAGAGATGGCTACACCTTC.

This clone appeared a few times. The gene calls are TRBV7-9 and TRBJ2-7; D is perhaps TRBD2 (5 bases). The CDR3 spans 16 residues. Germline assignment: CDR1 SEHNR and CDR2 FQNEAQ (reference sequence). V was clipped by 6 bases and J by 1 base, with 19 bases between them. The CDR3 spells CASRSPVGNRSYEQYF. DNA for the CDR3: TGTGCCAGCAGGTCGCCCGTCGGGAATAGGTCCTACGAGCAGTACTTC.

The chain recombines TRBV2 with TRBJ2-5; 10 positions agree with TRBD1. The V gene's germline CDR1 is SNHLY and CDR2 FYNNEI. V was pared by 4 bases and J by 4 bases, with 3 bases of the junction left unmatched. The length of the CDR3 is 14 residues. DNA for the CDR3: TGTGCCAGCAGTGTGGACAGGGGGGGAGAGACCCAGTACTTC. As protein: CASSVDRGGETQYF.

The V gene is TRBV6-1, the J gene TRBJ1-4; unclear D gene. Germline CDR1 MNHNS, CDR2 SASEGT. V was trimmed by 7 bases and J by 10 bases, leaving 19 bases between them. CDR3 length equals 14 residues. The DNA of the CDR3 is TGTGCCAGCATAGAACAGTCTGCGTTTGGAAAACTGTTTTTT. Translated, it gives CASIEQSAFGKLFF.

This clone was counted a few times. The chain carries TRBV9 and TRBJ1-2; D remains ambiguous. Looked up from germline, CDR1 is SGDLS and CDR2 is YYNGEE. V shed 5 bases and J shed 0 bases, with 17 bases lying between them. This CDR3 is built from 16 residues. The CDR3 region is CASSMGSFPPNYGYTF. The CDR3 DNA reads as TGTGCCAGCAGTATGGGCAGTTTCCCTCCTAACTATGGCTACACCTTC.

This clone was seen a few times. The rearrangement joins TRBV5-4 to TRBJ1-1; TRBD1 is a possible D gene (6 bases). Germline V gene data show CDR1 as SGHNT and CDR2 as YYREEE (reference sequence). V lost 0 bases, J lost 1 base, and 10 bases lay in between. This CDR3 spans 15 amino acids. The CDR3 DNA follows: TGTGCCAGCAGCTTGGTACCGGGACAGAACACTGAAGCTTTCTTT. Its translation: CASSLVPGQNTEAFF.

This clone was counted a few times. This sequence joins TRBV10-3 and TRBJ1-2; D ambiguous. V lost 3 bases and J 10 bases, leaving 9 bases between the germline ends. There are 11 residues in the CDR3. CDR1 ENHRY and CDR2 SYGVKD come from the germline V gene. This chain's CDR3 is CAISDSGNYTF. CDR3 DNA: TGTGCCATCAGTGACTCCGGGAACTACACCTTC.

This chain joins TRBV5-4 and TRBJ1-3; D gene uncertain. The CDR3 has 15 residues. The germline CDR1 and CDR2 sequences are SGHNT and YYREEE (reference sequence). Trimming took 0 bases from V and 3 from J, leaving 10 bases between them. The CDR3 sequence is CASSLDGMGGNTIYF. DNA of the CDR3: TGTGCCAGCAGCTTGGACGGGATGGGTGGAAACACCATATATTTT.

At least ten counts were recorded for this clone. This sequence joins TRBV19 and TRBJ1-6, with 10 bases identical to TRBD1. V lost 10 bases to trimming and J lost 10 bases; unmatched junction nucleotides: 7. The CDR3 length is 13 residues. Per germline, CDR1 LNHDA and CDR2 SQIVND (reference sequence). CDR3 DNA: TGTGCCACCCAGACAGGGGGCCACTCACCCCTCCACTTT. It is translated as CATQTGGHSPLHF.

The rearrangement uses TRBV2 and TRBJ1-1, with 7 bases fitting TRBD1. The CDR3 extends over 14 amino acids. Germline CDR1 and CDR2: SNHLY and FYNNEI. V dropped 8 bases and J dropped 2; count of bases not matched to a gene: 8. CDR3 coding DNA: TGTGCCAGCCGCCTCCAGGGGGGAAACACTGAAGCTTTCTTT. Amino acids: CASRLQGGNTEAFF.

On this clone itself: The conserved final phenylalanine or tryptophan is absent from the CDR3, which likely points to a read error. This chain uses TRBV9 with TRBJ1-1; 7 positions agree with TRBD1. Germline V CDR1 and CDR2: SGDLS, YYNGEE. V was pared by 3 bases and J by 4 bases, with 9 bases of the junction left unmatched. The CDR3 spans 15 residues. CDR3 sequence: CASSAPQGGRTEAFV. CDR3 sequence (DNA): TGTGCCAGCAGCGCCCCCCAGGGGGGTCGCACTGAAGCTTTCGTT.